This TCR beta chain was captured in a study of T cell responses to AZD1222 COVID-19 vaccine. V lost 1 base, J lost 3 bases, and 11 bases lay in between. Per germline, CDR1 SGHRS and CDR2 YFSETQ. The CDR3 covers 15 residues. Findings of the study overall: Seropositive status at baseline applied to only 5 to 7 AZD1222 recipients. A mostly white British donor set with more females was recruited, and clonal diversity was possibly underestimated. Spike-specific TCR breadth and depth both grew after two AZD1222 doses.

About this clone: Its antigen is not known. The same CDR3 arises from other DNA sequences in this sample as well.

Some clones are missing from TCRdb's copy, which holds only in-frame ones; the method was immunoSEQ multiplex PCR. Among some 140,000 clones, under 95% were seen once, and the ten largest hold approximately 2.8%. The sequence was obtained from an adult in good health. The specimen was peripheral blood, collected on day 0 of AZD1222 vaccination. V is TRBV5-1 and J is TRBJ1-5; D not certain. The CDR3 DNA follows: TGCGCCAGCAGCTTGTTGGCCGGGGACAATCAGCCCCAGCATTTT. It is translated as CASSLLAGDNQPQHF.